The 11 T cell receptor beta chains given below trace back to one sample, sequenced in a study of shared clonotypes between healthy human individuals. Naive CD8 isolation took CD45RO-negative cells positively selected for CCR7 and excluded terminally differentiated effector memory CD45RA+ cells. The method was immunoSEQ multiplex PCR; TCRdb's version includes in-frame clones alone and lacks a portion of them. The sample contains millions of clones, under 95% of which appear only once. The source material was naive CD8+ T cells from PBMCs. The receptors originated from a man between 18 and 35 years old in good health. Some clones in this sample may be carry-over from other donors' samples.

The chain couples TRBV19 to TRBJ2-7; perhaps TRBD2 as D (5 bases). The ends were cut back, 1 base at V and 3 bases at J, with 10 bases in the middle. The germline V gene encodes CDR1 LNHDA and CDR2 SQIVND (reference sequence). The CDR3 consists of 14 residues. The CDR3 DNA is TGTGCCAGTAGTATAGCGGCCGGGGTCTACGAGCAGTACTTC. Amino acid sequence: CASSIAAGVYEQYF. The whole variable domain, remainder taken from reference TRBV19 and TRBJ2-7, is DGGITQSPKYLFRKEGQNVTLSCEQNLNHDAMYWYRQDPGQGLRLIYYSQIVNDFQKGDIAEGYSVSREKKESFPLTVTSAQKNPTAFYLCASSIAAGVYEQYFGPGTRLTVT.

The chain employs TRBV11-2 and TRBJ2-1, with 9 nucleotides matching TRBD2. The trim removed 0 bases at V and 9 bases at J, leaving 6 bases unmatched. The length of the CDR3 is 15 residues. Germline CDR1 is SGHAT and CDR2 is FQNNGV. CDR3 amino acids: CASSLDLASGIEQFF. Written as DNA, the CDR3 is TGTGCCAGCAGCTTAGATTTGGCTAGCGGGATTGAGCAGTTCTTC. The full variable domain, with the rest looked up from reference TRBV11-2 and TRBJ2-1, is EAGVAQSPRYKIIEKRQSVAFWCNPISGHATLYWYQQILGQGPKLLIQFQNNGVVDDSQLPKDRFSAERLKGVDSTLKIQPAKLEDSAVYLCASSLDLASGIEQFFGPGTRLTVL.

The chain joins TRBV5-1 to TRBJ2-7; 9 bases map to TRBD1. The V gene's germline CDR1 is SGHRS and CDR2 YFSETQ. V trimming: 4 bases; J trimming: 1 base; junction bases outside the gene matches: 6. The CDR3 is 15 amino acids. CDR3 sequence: CASSGGTGMSYEQYF. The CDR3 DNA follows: TGCGCCAGCAGCGGAGGGACAGGGATGTCCTACGAGCAGTACTTC. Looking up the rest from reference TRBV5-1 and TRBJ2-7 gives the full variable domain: KAGVTQTPRYLIKTRGQQVTLSCSPISGHRSVSWYQQTPGQGLQFLFEYFSETQRNKGNFPGRFSGRQFSNSRSEMNVSTLELGDSALYLCASSGGTGMSYEQYFGPGTRLTVT.

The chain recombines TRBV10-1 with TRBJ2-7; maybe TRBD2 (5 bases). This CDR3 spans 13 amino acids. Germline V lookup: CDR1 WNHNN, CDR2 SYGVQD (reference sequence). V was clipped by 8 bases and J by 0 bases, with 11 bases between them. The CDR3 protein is CASGTGDSYEQYF. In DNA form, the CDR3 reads TGCGCCAGCGGAACCGGGGACTCCTACGAGCAGTACTTC.

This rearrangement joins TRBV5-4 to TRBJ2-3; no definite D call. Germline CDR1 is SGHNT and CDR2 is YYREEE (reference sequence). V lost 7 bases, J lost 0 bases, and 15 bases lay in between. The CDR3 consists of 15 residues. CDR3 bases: TGTGCCAGCGCCCCCGTGCAAGGCAGCACAGATACGCAGTATTTT. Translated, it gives CASAPVQGSTDTQYF.

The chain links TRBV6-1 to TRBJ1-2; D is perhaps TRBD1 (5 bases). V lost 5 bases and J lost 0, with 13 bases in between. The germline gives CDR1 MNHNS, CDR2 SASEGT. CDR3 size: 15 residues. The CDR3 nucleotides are TGTGCCAGCAGTACACCGGGACGGACTAACTATGGCTACACCTTC. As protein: CASSTPGRTNYGYTF.

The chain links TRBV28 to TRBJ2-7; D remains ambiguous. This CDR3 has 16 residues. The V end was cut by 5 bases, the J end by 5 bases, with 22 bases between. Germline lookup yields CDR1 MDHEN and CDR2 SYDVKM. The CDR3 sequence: CASSPPPRVSIDEQYF. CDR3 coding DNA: TGTGCCAGCAGTCCGCCCCCCCGGGTATCTATCGACGAGCAGTACTTC.

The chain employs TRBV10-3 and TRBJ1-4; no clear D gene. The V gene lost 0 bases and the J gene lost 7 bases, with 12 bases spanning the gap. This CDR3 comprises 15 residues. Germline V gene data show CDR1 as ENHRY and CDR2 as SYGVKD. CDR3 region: CAISESRLGGEKLFF. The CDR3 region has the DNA TGTGCCATCAGTGAGTCACGTCTCGGCGGTGAAAAACTGTTTTTT.

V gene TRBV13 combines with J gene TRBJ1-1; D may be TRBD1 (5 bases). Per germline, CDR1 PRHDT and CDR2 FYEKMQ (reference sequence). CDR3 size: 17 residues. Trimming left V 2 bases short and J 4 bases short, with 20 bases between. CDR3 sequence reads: CASSLSPLWGMGTEAFF. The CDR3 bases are TGTGCCAGCAGCTTAAGCCCACTCTGGGGGATGGGCACTGAAGCTTTCTTT.

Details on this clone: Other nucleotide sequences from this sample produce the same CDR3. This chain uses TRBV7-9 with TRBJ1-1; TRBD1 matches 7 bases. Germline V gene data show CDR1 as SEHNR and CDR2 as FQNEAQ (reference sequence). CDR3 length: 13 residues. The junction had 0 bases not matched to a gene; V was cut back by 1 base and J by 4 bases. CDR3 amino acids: CASSLGTGTEAFF. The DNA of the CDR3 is TGTGCCAGCAGCTTAGGGACAGGCACTGAAGCTTTCTTT.

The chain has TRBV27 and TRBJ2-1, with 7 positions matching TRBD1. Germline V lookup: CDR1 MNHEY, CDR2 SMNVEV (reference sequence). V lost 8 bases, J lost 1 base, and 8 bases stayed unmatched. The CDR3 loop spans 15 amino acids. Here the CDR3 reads CASRLGTVSYNEQFF. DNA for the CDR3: TGTGCCAGCCGCCTAGGGACAGTTTCCTACAATGAGCAGTTCTTC.